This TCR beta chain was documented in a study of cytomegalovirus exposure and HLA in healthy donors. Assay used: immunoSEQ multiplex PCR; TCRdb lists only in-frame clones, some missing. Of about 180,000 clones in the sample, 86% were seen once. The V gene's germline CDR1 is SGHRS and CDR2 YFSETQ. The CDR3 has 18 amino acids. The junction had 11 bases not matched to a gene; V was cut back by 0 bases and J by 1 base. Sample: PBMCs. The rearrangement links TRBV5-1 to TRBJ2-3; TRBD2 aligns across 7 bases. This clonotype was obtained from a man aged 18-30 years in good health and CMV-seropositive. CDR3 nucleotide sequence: TGCGCCAGCAGCTTGGTGGCGGGGGTGCTTGGGGGCACAGATACGCAGTATTTT. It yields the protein CASSLVAGVLGGTDTQYF.